This T cell receptor (beta chain) was observed in a study of CD8+CD57+ T cells in acquired aplastic anemia. Study context: The mean DNA yield obtained from sorted CD4+ and CD8+ cells came to about 3.2 ug. General study results and limits: Patients shared 25 to 35 CD8+ CDR3 sequences with controls.

V lost 6 bases, J lost 5 bases, and 8 bases stayed unmatched. The CDR3 is 15 residues long. Germline V gene sequence: CDR1 DFQATT, CDR2 SNEGSKA (reference sequence). About this clonotype itself: Its specificity is not known.

Investigators profiled TCR beta VDJ and CDR3 from genomic DNA template. MiXCR, run by TCRdb on the reads, gives a single entry per CDR3 protein. Of 350,000 to 450,000 distinct CDR3 sequences in the sample, 55% to 75% are singletons; the top ten hold 3.5% to 4.5%. The V and J genes are TRBV20-1 and TRBJ2-2; 11 bases map to TRBD1. The receptor was derived from a human donor in good health, serving as a control. Specimen: sorted CD4+, CD8+, or CD8+CD57+ T cells (not recorded which) from PBMCs. The DNA for the CDR3 is TGCAGTGCCCCCGGACAGGGGGCTCGGACCGGGGAGCTGTTTTTT. Translated: CSAPGQGARTGELFF.